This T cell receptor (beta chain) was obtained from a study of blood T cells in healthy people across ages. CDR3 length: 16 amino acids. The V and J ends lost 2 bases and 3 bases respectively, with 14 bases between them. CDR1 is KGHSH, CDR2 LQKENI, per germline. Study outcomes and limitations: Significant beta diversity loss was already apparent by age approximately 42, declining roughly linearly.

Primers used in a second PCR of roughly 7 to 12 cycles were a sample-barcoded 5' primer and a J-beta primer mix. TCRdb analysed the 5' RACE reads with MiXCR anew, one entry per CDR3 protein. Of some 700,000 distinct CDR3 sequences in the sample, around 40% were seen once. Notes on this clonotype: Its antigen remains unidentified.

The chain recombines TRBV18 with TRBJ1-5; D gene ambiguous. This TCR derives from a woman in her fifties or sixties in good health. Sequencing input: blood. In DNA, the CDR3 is TGTGCCAGCTCACCAAACAGTCGCGATTACAATCAGCCCCAGCATTTT. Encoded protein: CASSPNSRDYNQPQHF.